This passage covers 4 T cell receptor beta chains from one sample sequenced in a study of T cells in Graves' hyperthyroidism and ophthalmopathy. TCR beta CDR3 regions were amplified from RNA transcripts. The TCR CDR3 first-round RT-PCR relied on the HTBI primer set. TCRdb fed the multiplex PCR reads into MiXCR, producing one record per CDR3 protein. This table has around 56,000 distinct CDR3 sequences, roughly 50% appearing once. Sequencing was performed on blood. The receptors come from a woman aged 60-75 years with Graves' ophthalmopathy.

The table lists this clonotype with many counts. The chain employs TRBV3-1 and TRBJ1-1; D remains ambiguous. CDR1 and CDR2 from the germline V gene are LGHDT and YNNKEL (reference sequence). V gave up 1 base and J gave up 9 bases, with 9 bases separating them. This CDR3 comprises 12 residues. In nucleotides, the CDR3 is TGTGCCAGCAGCCAAGCGAGGGTAAAAGCTTTCTTT. Amino acid sequence: CASSQARVKAFF.

This clonotype was observed many times. J is TRBJ2-1 and V is TRBV5-4; D is possibly TRBD2 (5 bases). Trimming cost V 5 bases and J 6 bases, with 12 bases left between them. This CDR3 comprises 13 residues. The germline gives CDR1 SGHNT, CDR2 YYREEE (reference sequence). The CDR3 region is CASRMGSGNEQFF. The CDR3 bases are TGTGCCAGCAGAATGGGAAGCGGCAATGAGCAGTTCTTC.

The chain is built from TRBV11-2 and TRBJ1-2, with D perhaps matching TRBD1 (6 bases). V was pared by 5 bases and J by 1 base, with 20 bases between. The CDR3 is 17 residues long. Germline V lookup: CDR1 SGHAT, CDR2 FQNNGV. The CDR3 is CASSLLGGQEVNYGYTF. In nucleotides, the CDR3 is TGTGCCAGCAGCCTCCTGGGGGGGCAGGAAGTTAACTATGGCTACACCTTC. Complete variable domain (other parts from reference TRBV11-2 and TRBJ1-2): EAGVAQSPRYKIIEKRQSVAFWCNPISGHATLYWYQQILGQGPKLLIQFQNNGVVDDSQLPKDRFSAERLKGVDSTLKIQPAKLEDSAVYLCASSLLGGQEVNYGYTFGSGTRLTVV.

The table lists this clonotype with many counts. The rearrangement uses TRBV5-5 and TRBJ1-3; 8 positions agree with TRBD1. Germline values: CDR1 SGHKS, CDR2 YYEKEE (reference sequence). CDR3 length: 16 amino acids. After removal of 4 bases from V and 0 bases from J, the junction contained 6 bases not matched to a gene. Written as DNA, the CDR3 is TGTGCCAGCAGCGCCGGGACAGGCCGCTCTGGAAACACCATATATTTT. It yields the protein CASSAGTGRSGNTIYF.